This T cell receptor (beta chain) stems from a study of blood T cell repertoires in COVID-19. The wider study: T cells, B-cell-depleted T cells, or PBMCs provided the cDNA or gDNA that served as material.

In the study's own analysis: Cell counts per sample came from amplifying reference gene primers. Assay: immunoSEQ multiplex PCR; the TCRdb copy retains only in-frame clones and omits some. V, J and clone size are taken as reported in that table, and D and trimming were inferred from the DNA itself. Of tens of thousands of clones listed, over 75% are singletons. Trimming shortened V by 3 bases and J by 4 bases, and 16 bases separated the two germline ends. The length of the CDR3 is 15 residues. Per germline, CDR1 SGHDT and CDR2 YYEEEE. This clone came up once. The receptor was derived from a man in his forties or fifties with acute or convalescent COVID-19. Sample: peripheral blood. The chain couples TRBV5-6 to TRBJ1-2; no definite D call. CDR3 in amino acids: CASSWAEALRYGYTF. The CDR3 coding sequence is TGTGCCAGCAGCTGGGCGGAGGCGCTCCGCTATGGCTACACCTTC.